Presented here are 8 T cell receptor beta chains from one specimen sequenced in a study of long-term antiretroviral therapy in people with HIV. The assay, immunoSEQ v3.0, was run at survey level. Assay: immunoSEQ multiplex PCR; the TCRdb copy retains only in-frame clones and omits some. The sample includes several thousand clones, about 84% seen only once; the top ten take approximately 15%. Source: unsorted PBMCs, taken roughly 2.5 years before starting antiretroviral therapy. The source of these receptors is a man in his forties with HIV.

This chain uses TRBV30 with TRBJ2-2; no clear D. V was shortened by 1 base and J by 8 bases, with 5 bases between the two germline ends. The CDR3 runs 11 residues. Germline V gene lookup returns CDR1 GTSNPN and CDR2 SVGIG (reference sequence). The CDR3 loop reads CAWSDRGELFF. The CDR3 DNA reads as TGTGCCTGGAGTGATCGAGGGGAGCTGTTTTTT.

V is TRBV4-3 and J is TRBJ2-2; unclear D gene. This CDR3 spans 12 amino acids. Germline V gives CDR1 LGHNA, CDR2 YSLEER. Trimming stripped 4 bases from V and 5 bases from J, with 5 bases between. In DNA form, the CDR3 reads TGCGCCAGCAGCCCCCTTACCGGGGAGCTGTTTTTT. It specifies CASSPLTGELFF.

This clone was seen just once. This chain links TRBV4-3 with TRBJ1-3; unclear D gene. The CDR3 runs to 15 residues. The germline gives CDR1 LGHNA, CDR2 YSLEER. Deletions cut 0 bases from V and 0 bases from J, with 6 bases between. CDR3 sequence (DNA): TGCGCCAGCAGCCAAGAGGTAGCCTCTGGAAACACCATATATTTT. Translating it yields CASSQEVASGNTIYF.

The gene calls are TRBV7-8 and TRBJ1-1; no clear D. Per the germline V gene, CDR1 is SGHVS and CDR2 is FQNEAQ. With 5 bases removed from V and 0 bases from J, the gap between germline ends came to 13 bases. The CDR3 runs to 15 residues. The CDR3 loop is CASSVATTLNTEAFF. For the CDR3, the DNA is TGTGCCAGCAGCGTGGCCACCACCTTGAACACTGAAGCTTTCTTT.

The CDR3 loop is CASSPSGVSTDTQYF. The CDR3 DNA reads TGTGCCAGCTCACCTAGCGGGGTTAGCACAGATACGCAGTATTTT. The chain employs TRBV18 and TRBJ2-3; 8 nucleotides align to TRBD2. V shed 3 bases, J shed 0 bases, and the junction held 2 bases outside the gene matches. The CDR3 contains 15 residues. Germline V lookup: CDR1 KGHSH, CDR2 LQKENI. The entire variable domain, with the rest obtained from reference TRBV18 and TRBJ2-3, is as follows: NAGVMQNPRHLVRRRGQEARLRCSPMKGHSHVYWYRQLPEEGLKFMVYLQKENIIDESGMPKERFSAEFPKEGPSILRIQQVVRGDSAAYFCASSPSGVSTDTQYFGPGTRLTVL.

The chain links TRBV5-1 to TRBJ1-1, with D tentatively TRBD1 (6 bases). Looked up from germline, CDR1 is SGHRS and CDR2 is YFSETQ. The CDR3 totals 16 residues. The V end was cut by 1 base, the J end by 4 bases, with 17 bases between. The CDR3 spells CASSLQGLEGATEAFF. The CDR3 coding sequence is TGCGCCAGCAGCTTGCAGGGGTTGGAAGGAGCCACTGAAGCTTTCTTT.

This clone qualifies as large. Other DNA sequences in this sample translate to the same CDR3. The chain links TRBV30 to TRBJ1-1; D is possibly TRBD1 (6 bases). Trimming cost V 1 base and J 8 bases, with 8 bases left between them. The CDR3 runs to 11 residues. Germline V lookup: CDR1 GTSNPN, CDR2 SVGIG (reference sequence). The CDR3 is CAWSEGGEAFF. The CDR3 region has the DNA TGTGCCTGGAGTGAAGGGGGGGAAGCTTTCTTT. Filled out from reference TRBV30 and TRBJ1-1, the complete variable domain reads SQTIHQWPATLVQPVGSPLSLECTVEGTSNPNLYWYRQAAGRGLQLLFYSVGIGQISSEVPQNLSASRPQDRQFILSSKKLLLSDSGFYLCAWSEGGEAFFGQGTRLTVV.

This chain links TRBV11-2 with TRBJ2-4; D gene uncertain. V was pared by 5 bases and J by 2 bases, with 16 bases between. Germline-derived CDR1 and CDR2 are SGHAT and FQNNGV. There are 16 residues in the CDR3. CDR3 in DNA: TGTGCCAGCAGCGAAATCGACCGGATGACCAAAAACATTCAGTACTTC. As protein: CASSEIDRMTKNIQYF.